These T cell receptor beta chains were read from a single sample in a study of early stage breast cancer tumors. Some clones are missing from TCRdb's copy, which holds only in-frame ones; the method was immunoSEQ multiplex PCR. The sample shows about 31,000 clones, roughly four fifths of them seen only once. Sequencing used blood. The origin of the receptors is a middle-aged person with breast cancer. Each CDR3 is given with its conserved first and last residue. A D gene is named only where the DNA matches it firmly. A row's size may be missing; if present it is once, few, many or a size class.

v_call	d_call	j_call	clone_size	cdr3_aa	cdr3_nt
TRBV6-1	TRBD2	TRBJ2-7	.	CASSDWTSESYEQYF	TGTGCCAGCAGTGACTGGACTAGCGAATCCTACGAGCAGTACTTC
TRBV6-5	.	TRBJ1-2	.	CASRDQGFVNYGYTF	TGTGCCAGCAGGGACCAGGGGTTCGTCAACTATGGCTACACCTTC
TRBV30	TRBD1	TRBJ2-5	.	CAWSAFETGMGETQYF	TGTGCCTGGAGTGCATTCGAGACAGGGATGGGGGAGACCCAGTACTTC
TRBV30	TRBD1	TRBJ1-3	few	CAWSRDSRDTIYF	TGTGCCTGGAGCAGGGACAGTAGGGACACCATATATTTT
TRBV7-2	.	TRBJ2-1	once	CASSLSASYNEQFF	TGTGCCAGCAGCTTATCGGCTTCCTACAATGAGCAGTTCTTC
TRBV19	.	TRBJ1-5	.	CASSIPGTHNQPQHF	TGTGCCAGTAGTATCCCAGGGACCCACAATCAGCCCCAGCATTTT
TRBV30	.	TRBJ1-1	once	CAWRGNTEAFF	TGTGCCTGGAGAGGTAACACTGAAGCTTTCTTT
TRBV7-2	.	TRBJ1-3	.	CASSPTQTTFSGNTIYF	TGTGCCAGCAGCCCGACCCAAACGACCTTCTCTGGAAACACCATATATTTT
TRBV19	.	TRBJ1-5	.	CASSANRVNQPQHF	TGTGCCAGTAGTGCTAATAGAGTGAATCAGCCCCAGCATTTT
TRBV9	.	TRBJ2-1	.	CASSEGEVAAAYNEQFF	TGTGCCAGCAGCGAGGGAGAAGTCGCGGCGGCCTACAATGAGCAGTTCTTC
TRBV25-1	.	TRBJ2-7	.	CASSSAGSSYEQYF	TGTGCCAGCAGTTCCGCAGGGAGCTCCTACGAGCAGTACTTC
TRBV5-1	.	TRBJ2-3	.	CASSGGEGDTQYF	TGCGCCAGCAGCGGGGGTGAGGGAGATACGCAGTATTTT
TRBV5-1	.	TRBJ2-7	.	CASSGEYEQYF	TGCGCCAGCAGCGGTGAGTACGAGCAGTACTTC
TRBV28	TRBD1	TRBJ1-2	few	CASYQDRVYGYTF	TGTGCCAGCTACCAAGACAGGGTCTATGGCTACACCTTC
TRBV7-2	TRBD2	TRBJ2-2	.	CASSLEVSGIRVTGELFF	TGTGCCAGCAGCTTAGAGGTTAGCGGGATACGGGTCACCGGGGAGCTGTTTTTT
TRBV6-1	TRBD1	TRBJ1-4	.	CASSLGQGNEKLFF	TGTGCCAGCAGCTTGGGACAGGGTAATGAAAAACTGTTTTTT
TRBV5-1	.	TRBJ2-7	once	CASSLGLQGLSYEQYF	TGCGCCAGCAGCTTGGGACTACAGGGCCTATCCTACGAGCAGTACTTC
TRBV10-3	TRBD2	TRBJ2-1	once	CAISDTSGRAGLNEQFF	TGTGCCATCAGTGACACTAGCGGGAGAGCGGGCCTCAATGAGCAGTTCTTC
TRBV29-1	.	TRBJ1-1	.	CSVETATEAFF	TGCAGCGTTGAGACTGCGACTGAAGCTTTCTTT
TRBV27	.	TRBJ1-2	.	CASSLPRTEKSNYGYTF	TGTGCCAGCAGTTTACCAAGGACAGAGAAGAGTAACTATGGCTACACCTTC
TRBV6-4	.	TRBJ2-1	.	CASSDRDNNEQFF	TGTGCCAGCAGTGACCGCGACAATAATGAGCAGTTCTTC
TRBV6-5	TRBD1	TRBJ1-1	once	CASREDRGTEAFF	TGTGCCAGCAGGGAGGACAGGGGCACTGAAGCTTTCTTT
TRBV5-1	TRBD1	TRBJ2-7	.	CASSLGGTGLYEQYF	TGCGCCAGCAGCTTGGGTGGGACAGGGCTCTACGAGCAGTACTTC
TRBV19	.	TRBJ1-1	once	CASSHLPGFYTEAFF	TGTGCCAGTAGTCACCTTCCGGGTTTTTACACTGAAGCTTTCTTT
TRBV28	TRBD2	TRBJ2-3	.	CASNSGRAADTQYF	TGTGCCAGCAACAGCGGGAGAGCCGCAGATACGCAGTATTTT
TRBV6-6	.	TRBJ1-5	.	CASSYSIGEGQPQHF	TGTGCCAGCAGTTACTCGATCGGGGAGGGTCAGCCCCAGCATTTT
TRBV6-5	.	TRBJ2-1	.	CASRPMFLGWEQFF	TGTGCCAGCAGGCCAATGTTTCTGGGTTGGGAGCAGTTCTTC
TRBV29-1	.	TRBJ2-7	.	CSVSEDEAYYEQYF	TGCAGCGTTAGTGAGGATGAGGCGTATTACGAGCAGTACTTC
TRBV27	.	TRBJ1-5	.	CASSLGVGNQPQHF	TGTGCCAGCAGTTTGGGTGTCGGCAATCAGCCCCAGCATTTT
TRBV12-5	TRBD1	TRBJ1-1	once	CASGSSPNRGRTEAFF	TGTGCTAGTGGTTCCTCCCCTAACAGGGGGCGTACTGAAGCTTTCTTT
TRBV29-1	.	TRBJ1-4	.	CSVGVGGTNEKLFF	TGCAGCGTTGGGGTGGGGGGAACTAATGAAAAACTGTTTTTT
TRBV28	.	TRBJ1-2	.	CASRPQGGSNYGYTF	TGTGCCAGCAGACCACAGGGCGGGAGTAACTATGGCTACACCTTC
TRBV27	.	TRBJ2-3	few	CASSSPGRPQYF	TGTGCCAGCAGTTCCCCGGGGAGACCGCAGTATTTT
TRBV2	.	TRBJ1-3	once	CASRLTGSGNTIYF	TGTGCCAGCAGACTAACAGGATCTGGAAACACCATATATTTT
TRBV2	.	TRBJ1-2	.	CASLDRSSRGYTF	TGTGCCAGCTTAGACAGGAGTTCGCGGGGCTACACCTTC
TRBV29-1	TRBD1	TRBJ2-1	.	CSVETGGRQFF	TGCAGCGTAGAGACAGGGGGACGGCAGTTCTTC
TRBV7-9	TRBD1	TRBJ1-4	.	CASSLGQGWYEKLFF	TGTGCCAGCAGCCTCGGACAGGGGTGGTATGAAAAACTGTTTTTT
TRBV5-4	.	TRBJ2-7	.	CASNPDYLGEQYF	TGTGCCAGCAACCCGGACTACTTGGGGGAGCAGTACTTC
TRBV28	.	TRBJ2-1	.	CASSFSLYNEQFF	TGTGCCAGCAGTTTCTCTCTCTACAATGAGCAGTTCTTC
TRBV5-6	.	TRBJ2-7	few	CASSLFLMRGPSYEQYF	TGTGCCAGCAGCTTGTTTTTGATGCGGGGGCCCTCCTACGAGCAGTACTTC
TRBV11-3	.	TRBJ1-1	.	CASSLRYGPDSEAFF	TGTGCCAGCAGCTTGCGTTATGGGCCAGACTCAGAAGCTTTCTTT
TRBV5-5	.	TRBJ1-2	.	CASSLDWQSYTF	TGTGCCAGCAGCTTGGATTGGCAGAGCTACACCTTC
TRBV11-1	TRBD1	TRBJ1-2	few	CASSFLQGDGYTF	TGTGCCAGCAGCTTTTTACAGGGGGACGGCTACACCTTC